This is a list of T cell receptor beta chains from one sample in a study of T cell repertoires in cytomegalovirus infection. Via MiXCR, TCRdb re-called the reads, giving one row per CDR3 protein. The sample carries nearly 450,000 distinct CDR3 sequences, about a third recorded once. The sample taken for sequencing was PBMCs. These receptors were obtained from a human donor in good health (CMV status not recorded). Some clones in this sample may be carry-over from other donors' samples. CDR3s include the opening cysteine and the closing phenylalanine or tryptophan. D genes are given only for firm matches. Clone size is given for some rows only: seen once, a few or many times, or a class if the clone is expanded.

j_call,clone_size,d_call,v_call,cdr3_aa,cdr3_nt
TRBJ1-1,once,NA,TRBV2,CASSGTLPAAFF,TGTGCCAGCAGTGGGACCCTACCTGCCGCTTTCTTT
TRBJ2-5,NA,NA,TRBV12-3/TRBV12-4,CASSLVLWETQYF,TGTGCCAGCAGTTTAGTGCTATGGGAGACCCAGTACTTC
TRBJ2-7,NA,TRBD2,TRBV4-3,CASSQEFSSGGTGEQYF,TGCGCCAGCAGCCAAGAATTTTCTAGCGGGGGAACTGGCGAGCAGTACTTC
TRBJ2-7,many,TRBD2,TRBV11-1,CASSPHRGDAPGEQYF,TGTGCCAGCAGCCCCCACCGGGGGGACGCTCCGGGCGAGCAGTACTTC
TRBJ1-2,NA,TRBD1,TRBV6-8,CASSGDPTGSGYTF,TGTGCCAGCAGCGGGGACCCGACAGGGTCTGGCTACACCTTC
TRBJ2-7,NA,NA,TRBV10-3,CAISELSASRYEQYF,TGTGCCATCAGTGAGTTGTCGGCCAGCCGGTACGAGCAGTACTTC
TRBJ2-1,many,NA,TRBV7-2,CASSSGTLNEQFF,TGTGCCAGCAGCTCCGGGACCCTCAATGAGCAGTTCTTC
TRBJ2-7,few,NA,TRBV2,CASGAFQRYEQYF,TGTGCCAGCGGGGCATTCCAGCGCTACGAGCAGTACTTC
TRBJ1-2,NA,TRBD1,TRBV5-3,CASRSGQEGYGYTF,TGTGCCAGCAGATCGGGACAGGAAGGCTATGGCTACACCTTC
TRBJ2-1,NA,TRBD1,TRBV29-1,CSVVRDRQFF,TGCAGCGTTGTCCGGGACAGGCAGTTCTTC
TRBJ2-5,NA,TRBD2,TRBV4-2,CASSQDPNGRGEETQYF,TGTGCCAGCAGCCAAGACCCCAACGGGCGGGGGGAAGAGACCCAGTACTTC
TRBJ2-2,NA,TRBD2,TRBV7-2,CASSTHRTSGGPNTGELFF,TGTGCCAGCAGCACTCACCGGACTAGCGGGGGACCGAACACCGGGGAGCTGTTTTTT
TRBJ2-1,NA,NA,TRBV7-6,CASSLSEISYNEQFF,TGTGCCAGCAGCTTATCGGAAATCTCCTACAATGAGCAGTTCTTC
TRBJ1-5,NA,TRBD1,TRBV23-1,CASSQSGWGQTLSGQPQHF,TGCGCCAGCAGTCAATCAGGATGGGGACAGACCCTGAGCGGCCAGCCCCAGCATTTT
TRBJ2-3,many,TRBD1,TRBV7-9,CASSDRQGGTDTQYF,TGTGCCAGCAGCGACCGACAGGGGGGCACAGATACGCAGTATTTT
TRBJ2-3,NA,NA,TRBV15,CATSPERVLTDTQYF,TGTGCCACCAGCCCGGAGCGGGTACTCACAGATACGCAGTATTTT
TRBJ2-1,few,TRBD2,TRBV12-3/TRBV12-4,CASRSGHLTSGGTNSYNEQFF,TGTGCGAGCAGGTCGGGACACCTAACTAGCGGGGGGACTAACTCCTACAATGAGCAGTTCTTC
TRBJ2-7,NA,NA,TRBV11-2,CASSLGTGIRYEQYF,TGTGCCAGCAGCTTAGGGACCGGGATCCGCTACGAGCAGTACTTC
TRBJ2-1,NA,NA,TRBV3-1,CASSQEDLGSYNEQFF,TGTGCCAGCAGCCAAGAAGATCTAGGCTCCTACAATGAGCAGTTCTTC
TRBJ2-3,NA,NA,TRBV14,CASSQVSPRPSTDTQYF,TGTGCCAGCAGCCAAGTTTCACCCCGCCCTAGCACAGATACGCAGTATTTT
TRBJ2-1,many,TRBD1,TRBV5-1,CASSAATGQRRGAEQFF,TGCGCCAGCAGCGCTGCAACGGGACAGCGCCGTGGGGCCGAGCAGTTCTTC
TRBJ1-3,NA,NA,TRBV7-9,CASSSEGGDTRPGNTIYF,TGTGCCAGCAGCTCCGAAGGGGGGGATACACGACCTGGAAACACCATATATTTT
TRBJ1-1,NA,NA,TRBV4-1,CASSQLFLNTEAFF,TGCGCCAGCAGCCAACTCTTCCTGAACACTGAAGCTTTCTTT
TRBJ2-2,NA,TRBD2,TRBV24-1,CATSDFNGGANTGELFF,TGTGCCACCAGTGATTTTAACGGGGGGGCGAACACCGGGGAGCTGTTTTTT
TRBJ2-7,few,NA,TRBV6-2/TRBV6-3,CATLSTYEQYF,TGTGCCACCCTATCTACCTACGAGCAGTACTTC
TRBJ2-7,NA,TRBD2,TRBV4-1,CASSLSGGSNEQYF,TGCGCCAGCAGCCTGAGCGGGGGAAGCAACGAGCAGTACTTC
TRBJ2-7,many,NA,TRBV7-9,CASSLGKGSYEQYF,TGTGCCAGCAGCTTAGGGAAGGGGTCCTACGAGCAGTACTTC
TRBJ2-7,few,NA,TRBV6-1,CASRTGTPRSEQYF,TGTGCCAGCAGGACCGGGACTCCACGCAGCGAGCAGTACTTC
TRBJ1-4,NA,TRBD1,TRBV29-1,CSGLPDQGGKLFF,TGCAGCGGCCTACCTGACCAGGGGGGAAAACTGTTTTTT
TRBJ2-5,NA,NA,TRBV4-1,CASSQHNRQETQYF,TGCGCCAGCAGCCAACACAACCGGCAAGAGACCCAGTACTTC
TRBJ2-3,NA,NA,TRBV4-3,CASSQEHAGTSTDTQYF,TGCGCCAGCAGCCAAGAGCACGCAGGAACTAGCACAGATACGCAGTATTTT
TRBJ2-7,NA,NA,TRBV19,CASTPGPGTEPYEQYF,TGTGCCAGTACCCCTGGCCCCGGGACTGAACCCTACGAGCAGTACTTC
TRBJ2-7,once,TRBD2,TRBV6-6,CASSYLGRTSGGREQYF,TGTGCCAGCAGTTACTTGGGAAGGACTAGCGGGGGTCGAGAGCAGTACTTC
TRBJ1-5,many,NA,TRBV12-3/TRBV12-4,CASSLRRPSNQPQHF,TGTGCCAGCAGTTTGCGGCGGCCTAGCAATCAGCCCCAGCATTTT
TRBJ2-5,few,NA,TRBV7-6,CASSLGNGLKETQYF,TGTGCCAGCAGCTTAGGGAATGGTCTGAAAGAGACCCAGTACTTC
TRBJ1-3,NA,NA,TRBV12-3/TRBV12-4,CASSSGPSGNTIYF,TGTGCCAGCAGTTCCGGCCCCTCGGGGAACACCATATATTTT
TRBJ1-6,NA,TRBD1,TRBV9,CASSPSTGYNSPLHF,TGTGCCAGCAGCCCCTCGACAGGGTATAATTCACCCCTCCACTTT
TRBJ2-5,NA,NA,TRBV28,CASSEGGPQQTQYF,TGTGCCAGCAGTGAGGGGGGGCCCCAACAGACCCAGTACTTC
TRBJ2-2,NA,NA,TRBV11-3,CASSPRRQAANTGELFF,TGTGCCAGCAGCCCGCGGAGACAAGCCGCGAACACCGGGGAGCTGTTTTTT
TRBJ2-1,few,NA,TRBV19,CASSIVGLSSNEQFF,TGTGCCAGTAGTATCGTTGGTCTATCTAGCAATGAGCAGTTCTTC
TRBJ1-1,many,NA,TRBV4-1,CASSQEGTGGTEAFF,TGCGCCAGCAGCCAAGAGGGTACAGGCGGCACTGAAGCTTTCTTT
TRBJ1-6,NA,TRBD1,TRBV10-3,CAISEADRGSPLHF,TGTGCCATCAGTGAGGCCGACAGGGGATCACCCCTCCACTTT
TRBJ2-4,once,NA,TRBV13,CASSLLGGNIQYF,TGTGCCAGCAGCTTATTGGGGGGAAACATTCAGTACTTC
TRBJ1-2,few,NA,TRBV27,CASSVKGGLNYGYTF,TGTGCCAGCAGTGTTAAAGGTGGACTGAACTATGGCTACACCTTC
TRBJ2-2,NA,NA,TRBV5-1,CASSLDVGLYKGELFF,TGCGCCAGCAGCTTGGATGTGGGACTTTACAAGGGGGAGCTGTTTTTT